This T cell receptor beta chain was recorded in a study of blood T cell repertoires in COVID-19. Turning to the study itself: Some COVID-19 samples were acute and others convalescent; all came from the United States, Italy and Spain. PBMCs, B-cell-depleted T cells, or T cells were the source of the cDNA or gDNA that made up the material.

With 3 bases removed from V and 7 bases from J, the gap between germline ends came to 15 bases. The CDR3 sequence is 14 residues long. The germline gives CDR1 LNHDA, CDR2 SQIVND (reference sequence). Authors' methods: Estimates of nucleated cell counts were drawn from the amplification of reference gene primers. Clones were read by immunoSEQ multiplex PCR, and TCRdb kept only the in-frame ones, dropping some. V, J and clone size derive from that table, while D and trimming were established from the DNA sequence. Of some 110,000 clones listed, about 84% are singletons. V usage is TRBV19 and J usage is TRBJ2-5; D remains unclear. Sequenced: peripheral blood. This TCR was recovered from a woman between 55 and 75 years old with acute or convalescent COVID-19. The CDR3 DNA reads as TGTGCCAGTAGTATCGGTTCCCTAGTGGGGACCCAGTACTTC. Its protein is CASSIGSLVGTQYF.